Given below is one TCR beta chain in context. The sample originates from a study of blood T cell repertoires in COVID-19. The overall study: Some COVID-19 samples were acute and others convalescent; all came from the United States, Italy and Spain. The cDNA or gDNA used as material had been derived from T cells, B-cell-depleted T cells, or PBMCs.

The CDR3 length is 15 residues. Germline lookup yields CDR1 MNHEY and CDR2 SMNVEV (reference sequence). The V gene end was trimmed by 5 bases and the J gene end by 2 bases; junction bases not matched to a gene: 5. TCRdb's table, derived via immunoSEQ multiplex PCR, lists solely in-frame clones and lacks some. The table lists roughly 130,000 clones, 79% of them singletons, with roughly 3.6% in the top ten. The sequenced sample was peripheral blood. The chain employs TRBV27 and TRBJ2-2; 7 positions agree with TRBD1. This clonotype was sampled from a man aged 55-75 years with acute or convalescent COVID-19. DNA of the CDR3: TGTGCCAGCAGTAAGACAGGGCCCAACACCGGGGAGCTGTTTTTT. Translation: CASSKTGPNTGELFF.